This T cell receptor beta chain stems from a study of blood T cell repertoires in COVID-19. TCRdb's table, derived via immunoSEQ multiplex PCR, lists solely in-frame clones and lacks some. This sample carries more than 150,000 clones, around 85% of them seen once, and the ten largest clones take about 20%. V gave up 6 bases and J gave up 5 bases; unmatched junction bases: 6. The CDR3 contains 14 residues. CDR1 MNHEY and CDR2 SVGAGI come from the germline V gene. The chain combines TRBV6-5 with TRBJ1-2; 10 bases fit TRBD1. The specimen sequenced was peripheral blood. This receptor was obtained from a man between 65 and 85 years old with active or convalescent COVID-19. The CDR3 DNA reads TGTGCCAGCAGGCCTGGACAGGGGGGTTATGGCTACACCTTC. Its protein product is CASRPGQGGYGYTF.